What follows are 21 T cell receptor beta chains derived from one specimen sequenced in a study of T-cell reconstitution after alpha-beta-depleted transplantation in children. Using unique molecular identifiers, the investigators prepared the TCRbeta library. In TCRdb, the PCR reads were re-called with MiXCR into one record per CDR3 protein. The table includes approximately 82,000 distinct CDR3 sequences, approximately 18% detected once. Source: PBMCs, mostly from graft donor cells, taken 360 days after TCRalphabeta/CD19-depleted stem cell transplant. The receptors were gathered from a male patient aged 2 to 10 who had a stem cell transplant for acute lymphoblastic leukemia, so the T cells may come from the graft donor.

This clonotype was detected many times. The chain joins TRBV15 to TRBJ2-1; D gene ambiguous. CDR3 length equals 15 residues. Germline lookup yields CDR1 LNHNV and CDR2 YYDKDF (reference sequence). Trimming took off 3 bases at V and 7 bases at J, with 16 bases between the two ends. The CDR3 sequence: CATSSPSLRWNEQFF. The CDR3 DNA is TGTGCCACCAGCAGTCCCTCTTTACGGTGGAATGAGCAGTTCTTC.

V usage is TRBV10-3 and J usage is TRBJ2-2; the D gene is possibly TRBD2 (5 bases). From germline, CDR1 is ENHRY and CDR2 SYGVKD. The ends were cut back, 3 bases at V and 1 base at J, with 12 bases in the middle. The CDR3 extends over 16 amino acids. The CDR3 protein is CAISERAVLNTGELFF. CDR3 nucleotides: TGTGCCATCAGTGAACGAGCGGTTTTGAACACCGGGGAGCTGTTTTTT.

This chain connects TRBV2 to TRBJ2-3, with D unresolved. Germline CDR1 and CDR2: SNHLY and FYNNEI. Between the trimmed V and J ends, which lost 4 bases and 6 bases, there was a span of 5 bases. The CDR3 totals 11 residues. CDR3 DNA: TGTGCCAGCAGTGCTAGGGATACGCAGTATTTT. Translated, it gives CASSARDTQYF.

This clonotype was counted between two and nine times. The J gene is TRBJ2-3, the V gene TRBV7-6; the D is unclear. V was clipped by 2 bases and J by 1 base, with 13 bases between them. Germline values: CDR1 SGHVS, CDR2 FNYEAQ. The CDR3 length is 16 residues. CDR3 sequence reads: CASSLSPWKRTDTQYF. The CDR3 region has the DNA TGTGCCAGCAGCTTATCCCCGTGGAAGCGCACAGATACGCAGTATTTT.

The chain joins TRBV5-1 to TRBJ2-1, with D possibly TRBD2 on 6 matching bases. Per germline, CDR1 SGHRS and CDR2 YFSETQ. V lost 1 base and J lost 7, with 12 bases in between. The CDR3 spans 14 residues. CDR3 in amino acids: CASSLQLAFNEQFF. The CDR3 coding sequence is TGCGCCAGCAGCTTGCAACTAGCTTTTAATGAGCAGTTCTTC.

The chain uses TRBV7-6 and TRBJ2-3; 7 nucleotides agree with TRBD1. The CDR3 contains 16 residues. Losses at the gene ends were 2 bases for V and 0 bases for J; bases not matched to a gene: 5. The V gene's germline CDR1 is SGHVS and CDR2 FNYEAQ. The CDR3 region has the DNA TGTGCCAGCAGCTTACTTCGGACAGGTAGCACAGATACGCAGTATTTT. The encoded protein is CASSLLRTGSTDTQYF.

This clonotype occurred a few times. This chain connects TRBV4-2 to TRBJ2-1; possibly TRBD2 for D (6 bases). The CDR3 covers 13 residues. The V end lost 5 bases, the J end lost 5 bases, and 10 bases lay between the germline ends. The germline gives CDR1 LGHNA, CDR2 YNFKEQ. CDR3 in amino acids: CASSTGLHNEQFF. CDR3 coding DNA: TGTGCCAGCAGCACGGGACTGCACAATGAGCAGTTCTTC.

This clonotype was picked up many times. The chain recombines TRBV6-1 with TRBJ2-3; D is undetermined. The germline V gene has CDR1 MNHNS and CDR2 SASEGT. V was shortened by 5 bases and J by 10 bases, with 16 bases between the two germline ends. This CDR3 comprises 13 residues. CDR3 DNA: TGTGCCAGCAGTCCTACCCTTGGCACGGCGCAGTATTTT. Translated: CASSPTLGTAQYF.

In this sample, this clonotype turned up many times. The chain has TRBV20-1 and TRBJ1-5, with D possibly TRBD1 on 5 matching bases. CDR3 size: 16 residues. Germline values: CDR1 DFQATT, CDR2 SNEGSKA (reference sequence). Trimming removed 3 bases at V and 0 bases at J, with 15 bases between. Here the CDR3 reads CSASRRLTDSNQPQHF. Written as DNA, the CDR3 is TGCAGTGCTAGCCGTCGTTTGACAGATAGCAATCAGCCCCAGCATTTT.

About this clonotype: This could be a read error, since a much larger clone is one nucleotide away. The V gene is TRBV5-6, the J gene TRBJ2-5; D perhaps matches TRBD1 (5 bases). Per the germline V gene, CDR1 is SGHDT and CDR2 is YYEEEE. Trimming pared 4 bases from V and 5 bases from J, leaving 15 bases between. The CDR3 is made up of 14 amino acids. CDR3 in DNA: TGTGCCAGCAGCCGCATGGCAGGGTCGGAGACCCAGTACTTC. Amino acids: CASSRMAGSETQYF.

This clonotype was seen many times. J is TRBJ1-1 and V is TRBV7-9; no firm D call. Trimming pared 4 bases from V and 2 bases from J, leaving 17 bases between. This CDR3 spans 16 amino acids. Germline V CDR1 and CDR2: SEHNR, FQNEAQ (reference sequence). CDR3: CASSSPARAVNTEAFF. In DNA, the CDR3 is TGTGCCAGCAGCTCCCCAGCGAGGGCGGTTAACACTGAAGCTTTCTTT.

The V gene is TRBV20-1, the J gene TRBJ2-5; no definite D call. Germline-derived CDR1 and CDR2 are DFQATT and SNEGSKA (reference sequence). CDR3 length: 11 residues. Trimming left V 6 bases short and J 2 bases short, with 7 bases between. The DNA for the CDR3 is TGCAGTGCCTACGGGCAAGAGACCCAGTACTTC. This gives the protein CSAYGQETQYF.

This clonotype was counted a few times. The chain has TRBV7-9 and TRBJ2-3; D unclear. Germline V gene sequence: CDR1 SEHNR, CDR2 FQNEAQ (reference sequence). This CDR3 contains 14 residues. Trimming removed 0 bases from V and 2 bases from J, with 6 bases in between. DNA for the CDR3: TGTGCCAGCAGCTTAGCAGACGTCACAGATACGCAGTATTTT. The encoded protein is CASSLADVTDTQYF.

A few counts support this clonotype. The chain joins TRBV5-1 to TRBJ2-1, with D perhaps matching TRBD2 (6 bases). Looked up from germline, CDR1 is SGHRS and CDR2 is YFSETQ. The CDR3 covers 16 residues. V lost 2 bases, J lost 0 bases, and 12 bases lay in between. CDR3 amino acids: CASSLTSRSSYNEQFF. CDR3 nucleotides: TGCGCCAGCAGCTTAACTAGCCGCAGCTCCTACAATGAGCAGTTCTTC.

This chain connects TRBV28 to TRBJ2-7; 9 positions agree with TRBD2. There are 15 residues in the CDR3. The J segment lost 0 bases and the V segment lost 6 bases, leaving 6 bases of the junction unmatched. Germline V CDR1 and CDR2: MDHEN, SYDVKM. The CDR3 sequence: CASRRNSGGSYEQYF. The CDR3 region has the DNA TGTGCCAGCAGAAGGAATAGCGGGGGCTCCTACGAGCAGTACTTC.

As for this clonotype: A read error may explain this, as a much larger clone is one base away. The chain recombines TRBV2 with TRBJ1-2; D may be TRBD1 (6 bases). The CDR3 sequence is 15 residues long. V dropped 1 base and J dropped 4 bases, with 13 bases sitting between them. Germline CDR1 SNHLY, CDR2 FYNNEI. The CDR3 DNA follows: TGTGCCAGCAGTGAAGAGGGGGGGCGCAGCTATGGCTACACCTTC. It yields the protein CASSEEGGRSYGYTF.

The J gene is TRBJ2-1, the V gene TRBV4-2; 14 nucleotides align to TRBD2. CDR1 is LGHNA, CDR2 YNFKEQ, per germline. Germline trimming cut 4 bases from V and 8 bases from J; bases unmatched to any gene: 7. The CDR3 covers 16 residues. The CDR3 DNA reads TGTGCCAGCAGCCCAGGGACTAGCGGGAGTTGGCATGAGCAGTTCTTC. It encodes CASSPGTSGSWHEQFF.

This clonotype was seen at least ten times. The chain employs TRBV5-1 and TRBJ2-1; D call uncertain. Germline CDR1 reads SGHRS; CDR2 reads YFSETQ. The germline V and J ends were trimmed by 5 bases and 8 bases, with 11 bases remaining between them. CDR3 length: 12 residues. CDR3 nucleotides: TGCGCCAGCAGTGACCGGGTAGATGAGCAGTTCTTC. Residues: CASSDRVDEQFF.

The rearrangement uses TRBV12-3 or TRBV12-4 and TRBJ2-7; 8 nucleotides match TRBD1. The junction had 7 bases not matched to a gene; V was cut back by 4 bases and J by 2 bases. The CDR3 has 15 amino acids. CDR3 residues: CASSSRGTGAYEQYF. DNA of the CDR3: TGTGCCAGCAGTTCCCGAGGGACAGGTGCCTACGAGCAGTACTTC.

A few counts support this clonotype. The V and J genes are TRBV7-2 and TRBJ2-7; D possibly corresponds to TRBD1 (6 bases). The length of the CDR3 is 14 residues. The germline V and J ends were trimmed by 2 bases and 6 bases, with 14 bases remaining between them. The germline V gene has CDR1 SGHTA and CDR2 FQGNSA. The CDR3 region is CASSLTGIISEQYF. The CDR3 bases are TGTGCCAGCAGCTTAACAGGGATAATCTCCGAGCAGTACTTC.

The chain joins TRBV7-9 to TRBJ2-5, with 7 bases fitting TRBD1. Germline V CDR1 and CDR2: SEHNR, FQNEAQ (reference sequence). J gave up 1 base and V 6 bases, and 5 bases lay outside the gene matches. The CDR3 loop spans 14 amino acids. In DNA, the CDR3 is TGTGCCAGCAGGCTAACAGGGGTCCAAGAGACCCAGTACTTC. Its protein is CASRLTGVQETQYF.